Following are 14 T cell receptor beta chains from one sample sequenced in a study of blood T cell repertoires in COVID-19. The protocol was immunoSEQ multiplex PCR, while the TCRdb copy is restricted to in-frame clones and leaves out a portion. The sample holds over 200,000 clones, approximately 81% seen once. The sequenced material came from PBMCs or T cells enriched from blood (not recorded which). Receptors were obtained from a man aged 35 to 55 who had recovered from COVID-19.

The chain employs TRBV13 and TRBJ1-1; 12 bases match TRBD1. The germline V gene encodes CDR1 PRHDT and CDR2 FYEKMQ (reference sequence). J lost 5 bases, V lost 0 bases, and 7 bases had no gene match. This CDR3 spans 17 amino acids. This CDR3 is CASSLGGTGGGRTEAFF. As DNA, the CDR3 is TGTGCCAGCAGCTTAGGAGGGACAGGGGGCGGGCGGACTGAAGCTTTCTTT.

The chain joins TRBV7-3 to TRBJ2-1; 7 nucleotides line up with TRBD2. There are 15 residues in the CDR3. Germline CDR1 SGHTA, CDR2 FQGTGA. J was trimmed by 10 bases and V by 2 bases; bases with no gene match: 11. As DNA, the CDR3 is TGTGCCAGCAGCTTACATCCCGGCCCGGGGGGAGAGCAGTTCTTC. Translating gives CASSLHPGPGGEQFF.

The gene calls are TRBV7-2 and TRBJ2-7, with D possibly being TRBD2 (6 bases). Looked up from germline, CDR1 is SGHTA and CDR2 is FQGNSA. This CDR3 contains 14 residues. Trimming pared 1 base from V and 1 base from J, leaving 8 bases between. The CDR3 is CASSLGGDSYEQYF. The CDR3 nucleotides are TGTGCCAGCAGCTTAGGGGGGGATTCCTACGAGCAGTACTTC.

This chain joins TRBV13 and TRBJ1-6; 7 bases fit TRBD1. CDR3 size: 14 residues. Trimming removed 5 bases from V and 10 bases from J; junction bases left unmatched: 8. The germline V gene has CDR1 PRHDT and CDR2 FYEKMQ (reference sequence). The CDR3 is CASSRDRVGSPLHF. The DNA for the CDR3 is TGTGCCAGCAGCCGCGACAGGGTGGGGTCACCCCTCCACTTT.

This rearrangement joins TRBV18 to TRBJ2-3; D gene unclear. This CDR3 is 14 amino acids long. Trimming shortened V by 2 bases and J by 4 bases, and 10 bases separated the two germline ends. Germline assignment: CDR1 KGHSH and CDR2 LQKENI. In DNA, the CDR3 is TGTGCCAGCTCACCAAGTTCCGAGGCAGATACGCAGTATTTT. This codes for CASSPSSEADTQYF.

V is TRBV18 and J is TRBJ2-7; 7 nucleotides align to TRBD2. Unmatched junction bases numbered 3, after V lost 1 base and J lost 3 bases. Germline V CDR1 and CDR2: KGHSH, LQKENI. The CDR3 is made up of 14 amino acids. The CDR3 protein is CASSPQRDHYEQYF. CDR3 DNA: TGTGCCAGCTCACCACAGCGGGACCACTACGAGCAGTACTTC.

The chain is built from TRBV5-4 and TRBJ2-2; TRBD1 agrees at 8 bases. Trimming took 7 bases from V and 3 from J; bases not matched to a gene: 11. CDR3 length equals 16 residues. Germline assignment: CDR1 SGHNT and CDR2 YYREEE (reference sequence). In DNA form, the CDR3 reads TGTGCCAGCGGGACAGGCTCGGTAGTGGACACCGGGGAGCTGTTTTTT. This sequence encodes CASGTGSVVDTGELFF. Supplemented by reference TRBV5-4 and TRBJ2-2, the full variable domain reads ETGVTQSPTHLIKTRGQQVTLRCSSQSGHNTVSWYQQALGQGPQFIFQYYREEENGRGNFPPRFSGLQFPNYSSELNVNALELDDSALYLCASGTGSVVDTGELFFGEGSRLTVL.

CDR3 sequence (DNA): TGTGCCAGCAGCCCCGGGCCCAGGGTTGGAGAGACCCAGTACTTC. Translating it yields CASSPGPRVGETQYF. The J gene is TRBJ2-5, the V gene TRBV9, with D possibly TRBD1 on 5 matching bases. The CDR3 length is 15 residues. The germline V gene has CDR1 SGDLS and CDR2 YYNGEE. V dropped 4 bases and J dropped 4 bases, with 17 bases sitting between them.

DNA for the CDR3: TGTGCCAGCAGCGCCGCGGGGGGTAGATCCGACGAGCAGTACTTC. Protein: CASSAAGGRSDEQYF. The chain combines TRBV9 with TRBJ2-7; 8 bases are shared with TRBD2. Germline V lookup: CDR1 SGDLS, CDR2 YYNGEE. Germline trimming cut 3 bases from V and 5 bases from J; bases unmatched to any gene: 10. The CDR3 totals 15 residues. Looking up the rest from reference TRBV9 and TRBJ2-7 gives the full variable domain: DSGVTQTPKHLITATGQRVTLRCSPRSGDLSVYWYQQSLDQGLQFLIQYYNGEERAKGNILERFSAQQFPDLHSELNLSSLELGDSALYFCASSAAGGRSDEQYFGPGTRLTVT.

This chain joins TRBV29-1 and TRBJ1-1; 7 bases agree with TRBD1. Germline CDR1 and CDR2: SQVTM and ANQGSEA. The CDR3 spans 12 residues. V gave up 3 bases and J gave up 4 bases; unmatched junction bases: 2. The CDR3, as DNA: TGCAGCGTTGACAGGGGGGTCACTGAAGCTTTCTTT. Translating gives CSVDRGVTEAFF.

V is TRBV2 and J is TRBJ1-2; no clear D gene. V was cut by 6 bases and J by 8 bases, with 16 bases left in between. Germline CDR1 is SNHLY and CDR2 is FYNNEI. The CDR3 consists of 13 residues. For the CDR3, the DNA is TGTGCCAGCAGCGCCGCAGGCCTTAGGGGCTACACCTTC. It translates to CASSAAGLRGYTF.

CDR3 sequence: CAWTSGQGYNSPLHF. The DNA for the CDR3 is TGTGCCTGGACTTCGGGACAGGGCTATAATTCACCCCTCCACTTT. The chain has TRBV30 and TRBJ1-6; 9 bases match TRBD1. The germline gives CDR1 GTSNPN, CDR2 SVGIG (reference sequence). The junction had 4 bases not matched to a gene; V was cut back by 4 bases and J by 3 bases. There are 15 residues in the CDR3.

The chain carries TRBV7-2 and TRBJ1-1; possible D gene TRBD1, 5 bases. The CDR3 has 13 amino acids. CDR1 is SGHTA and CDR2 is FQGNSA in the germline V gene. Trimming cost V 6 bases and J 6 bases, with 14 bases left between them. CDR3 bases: TGTGCCAGCAGTTACAGCGCCAGGGCTGAAGCTTTCTTT. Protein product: CASSYSARAEAFF.

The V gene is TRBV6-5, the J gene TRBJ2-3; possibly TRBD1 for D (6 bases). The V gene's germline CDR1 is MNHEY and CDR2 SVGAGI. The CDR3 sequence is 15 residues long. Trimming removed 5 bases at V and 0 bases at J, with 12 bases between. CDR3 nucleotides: TGTGCCAGCAGTATGGACAGATTCAGCACAGATACGCAGTATTTT. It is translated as CASSMDRFSTDTQYF.